This T cell receptor (beta chain) was captured in a study of T cell clones after liver transplantation. Study in general: Three of eight recipients were HCV-positive; others had non-autoimmune, non-viral indications. Tolerant meant at least one year fully off immunosuppression without liver enzymes above twice normal.

Assay used: immunoSEQ multiplex PCR; TCRdb lists only in-frame clones, some missing. The table has about 70,000 clones, 80% seen once. Trimming shortened V by 6 bases and J by 1 base, and 21 bases separated the two germline ends. The V gene's germline CDR1 is SEHNR and CDR2 FQNEAQ (reference sequence). The CDR3 loop spans 17 amino acids. The sequence came from a human patient who received a liver transplant. Some T cells may be supplied by the graft donor. Sequences were derived from CD4+ T cells from blood, sampled 12 months after liver transplant. The V and J genes are TRBV7-9 and TRBJ2-5, with D perhaps matching TRBD1 or TRBD2 (6 bases each). The CDR3 loop reads CASSLGGTSGPQETQYF. CDR3 coding DNA: TGTGCCAGCAGTCTAGGGGGGACTTCCGGGCCCCAAGAGACCCAGTACTTC.